This entry lists 27 T cell receptor beta chains sequenced from one sample in a study of identical twins. TCRdb reprocessed the 5' RACE reads with MiXCR, giving one entry per CDR3 protein. The sample lists around 490,000 distinct CDR3 sequences, about a fifth occurring once. The data also belong to a second study, concerning yellow fever vaccine responses in identical twins.

The sample was CD4+ T cells sorted from blood. The receptor source for this set is a woman younger than 35 in good health.

In this sample, this clonotype turned up a few times. This chain uses TRBV11-2 with TRBJ2-2; TRBD2 might be the D (6 bases). The V gene's germline CDR1 is SGHAT and CDR2 FQNNGV. Trimming removed 4 bases from V and 5 bases from J, with 17 bases in between. This CDR3 is built from 16 residues. The CDR3 sequence: CASSSSVAGSTGELFF. The CDR3 region has the DNA TGTGCCAGCAGCTCTAGCGTGGCAGGGTCTACCGGGGAGCTGTTTTTT.

The rearrangement joins TRBV4-2 to TRBJ1-3, with D maybe TRBD1 (5 bases). The CDR3 consists of 14 residues. CDR1 is LGHNA and CDR2 is YNFKEQ in the germline V gene. V was trimmed by 6 bases and J by 5 bases, leaving 14 bases between them. CDR3 DNA: TGTGCCAGCAGGGCAATGGGGGATCGAAACACCATATATTTT. It translates to CASRAMGDRNTIYF.

The chain couples TRBV24-1 to TRBJ2-6; D is unresolved. The CDR3 totals 16 residues. Trimming removed 3 bases from V and 4 bases from J, with 12 bases in between. Germline V gives CDR1 KGHDR, CDR2 SFDVKD. The CDR3 region is CATSDPHRAGANVLTF. CDR3 in DNA: TGTGCCACCAGTGATCCCCACCGGGCCGGGGCCAACGTCCTGACTTTC.

This chain uses TRBV3-1 with TRBJ1-4, with a possible D match to TRBD1 (6 bases). The CDR3 totals 15 residues. Trimming took 4 bases from V and 5 from J, leaving 14 bases between them. The germline V gene encodes CDR1 LGHDT and CDR2 YNNKEL (reference sequence). The CDR3: CASSLGGKGNEKLFF. DNA for the CDR3: TGTGCCAGCAGCCTCGGGGGCAAGGGGAATGAAAAACTGTTTTTT.

This clonotype was picked up a small number of times. This sequence joins TRBV6-6 and TRBJ1-1; a possible D gene is TRBD1 (5 bases). The V end was cut by 6 bases, the J end by 4 bases, with 9 bases between. This CDR3 has 12 amino acids. Per germline, CDR1 MNHNY and CDR2 SVGAGI (reference sequence). CDR3 sequence (DNA): TGTGCCAGCAGAAAGGGGCTCACTGAAGCTTTCTTT. The encoded protein is CASRKGLTEAFF.

This clonotype was recorded a few times. V usage is TRBV11-2 and J usage is TRBJ2-3; D tentatively fits TRBD1 or TRBD2 (5 bases each). Trimming removed 8 bases from V and 1 base from J, with 10 bases in between. The germline V gene encodes CDR1 SGHAT and CDR2 FQNNGV. CDR3 length: 13 residues. CDR3 bases: TGTGCCAGCGGGAGAGGGGGCACAGATACGCAGTATTTT. Translated, it gives CASGRGGTDTQYF.

This clonotype was observed a handful of times. The chain employs TRBV5-1 and TRBJ1-5, with D perhaps matching TRBD1 (5 bases). Germline V gene sequence: CDR1 SGHRS, CDR2 YFSETQ. V shed 1 base and J shed 2 bases, with 10 bases lying between them. The CDR3 has 15 residues. CDR3 bases: TGCGCCAGCAGCTTGCAGGGTGAGGGCAATCAGCCCCAGCATTTT. Protein product: CASSLQGEGNQPQHF.

CDR3 sequence: CASSFFDRGTGELFF. In nucleotides, the CDR3 is TGCGCCAGCAGCTTCTTTGACAGGGGCACCGGGGAGCTGTTTTTT. V is TRBV5-1 and J is TRBJ2-2; 8 nucleotides align to TRBD1. The CDR3 sequence is 15 residues long. V lost 2 bases, J lost 4 bases, and 4 bases stayed unmatched. Germline V gives CDR1 SGHRS, CDR2 YFSETQ.

This clonotype turned up a few times. The rearrangement joins TRBV7-2 to TRBJ2-3; D may be TRBD1 or TRBD2 (5 bases each). The V gene's germline CDR1 is SGHTA and CDR2 FQGNSA. The CDR3 is 17 residues long. Between the trimmed V and J ends, which lost 0 bases and 0 bases, there was a span of 13 bases. For the CDR3, the DNA is TGTGCCAGCAGCTTAGCGGCAGGATGGGGGAGCACAGATACGCAGTATTTT. Encoded protein: CASSLAAGWGSTDTQYF.

The V call is TRBV5-1, the J call TRBJ2-3, with a tentative D call TRBD2 (7 bases). The CDR3 extends over 15 amino acids. Germline-derived CDR1 and CDR2 are SGHRS and YFSETQ. V dropped 4 bases and J dropped 2 bases, with 14 bases sitting between them. This CDR3 is CASSMGRGPTDTQYF. The CDR3 DNA follows: TGCGCCAGCAGCATGGGGCGGGGGCCCACAGATACGCAGTATTTT. Full variable domain (remainder filled in from reference TRBV5-1 and TRBJ2-3): KAGVTQTPRYLIKTRGQQVTLSCSPISGHRSVSWYQQTPGQGLQFLFEYFSETQRNKGNFPGRFSGRQFSNSRSEMNVSTLELGDSALYLCASSMGRGPTDTQYFGPGTRLTVL.

V usage is TRBV7-9 and J usage is TRBJ1-5; D is unclear. With 1 base removed from V and 1 base from J, the gap between germline ends came to 8 bases. Looked up from germline, CDR1 is SEHNR and CDR2 is FQNEAQ (reference sequence). This CDR3 is 15 amino acids long. The CDR3 region is CASSLGAESNQPQHF. CDR3 coding DNA: TGTGCCAGCAGCTTAGGAGCAGAAAGCAATCAGCCCCAGCATTTT.

This clonotype was observed a few times. The genes are TRBV6-1 and TRBJ2-6; 7 bases are shared with TRBD1. Germline V gene data show CDR1 as MNHNS and CDR2 as SASEGT. The CDR3 totals 15 residues. V lost 6 bases and J lost 1; bases outside the gene matches: 3. The CDR3 here is CASRGQPSGANVLTF. The CDR3 bases are TGTGCCAGCAGGGGACAGCCTTCTGGGGCCAACGTCCTGACTTTC.

This clonotype was counted a few times. The rearrangement uses TRBV6-1 and TRBJ2-1; D is unclear. Trimming pared 6 bases from V and 7 bases from J, leaving 16 bases between. This CDR3 has 14 residues. Germline loops: CDR1 MNHNS, CDR2 SASEGT. In nucleotides, the CDR3 is TGTGCCAGCAGCCTAGTTGCCCGTAGGAATGAGCAGTTCTTC. Protein: CASSLVARRNEQFF.

This rearrangement joins TRBV6-5 to TRBJ2-2; TRBD2 matches at 10 bases. Losses at the gene ends were 3 bases for V and 5 bases for J; bases not matched to a gene: 9. CDR3 length: 17 residues. The germline CDR1 and CDR2 sequences are MNHEY and SVGAGI. In nucleotides, the CDR3 is TGTGCCAGCAGTTATGGGCTAGCGGGAGTGTTGACCGGGGAGCTGTTTTTT. The encoded protein is CASSYGLAGVLTGELFF.

Here the CDR3 reads CASRATWGLGSNEQFF. CDR3 in DNA: TGTGCCAGCAGAGCGACGTGGGGACTTGGAAGCAATGAGCAGTTCTTC. The V gene is TRBV12-3 or TRBV12-4, the J gene TRBJ2-1, with D possibly matching TRBD2 (6 bases). This CDR3 spans 16 amino acids. V was pared by 6 bases and J by 6 bases, with 21 bases between.

The chain uses TRBV5-1 and TRBJ2-2; D uncertain. The CDR3 loop spans 11 amino acids. CDR1 is SGHRS and CDR2 is YFSETQ in the germline V gene. V was clipped by 4 bases and J by 7 bases, with 5 bases between them. CDR3 in DNA: TGCGCCAGCAGCACCCTCGGGGAGCTGTTTTTT. It is translated as CASSTLGELFF.

V is TRBV11-2 and J is TRBJ1-6; a weak D match, TRBD1 (5 bases). The CDR3 runs 15 residues. The germline V gene has CDR1 SGHAT and CDR2 FQNNGV. V gave up 5 bases and J gave up 11 bases, with 19 bases separating them. The CDR3 sequence: CASSPEGRDSAPLHF. In DNA, the CDR3 is TGTGCCAGCAGCCCCGAGGGCAGGGACTCGGCACCCCTCCACTTT.

The sample holds a few counts of this clonotype. The chain carries TRBV28 and TRBJ2-3; D is unresolved. Trimming left V 6 bases short and J 2 bases short, with 15 bases between. The V gene's germline CDR1 is MDHEN and CDR2 SYDVKM. The CDR3 is made up of 15 amino acids. The CDR3 DNA sequence: TGTGCCAGCAGCCCGGACCACGGCACCACAGATACGCAGTATTTT. Protein: CASSPDHGTTDTQYF.

This clonotype came up a few times. V gene TRBV7-2 combines with J gene TRBJ2-4, with D possibly TRBD2 on 6 matching bases. CDR3 length: 14 residues. Per the germline V gene, CDR1 is SGHTA and CDR2 is FQGNSA. V was cut by 2 bases and J by 7 bases, with 12 bases left in between. CDR3 in DNA: TGTGCCAGCAGCTTATTGGAGGGACGGAACATTCAGTACTTC. Its protein product is CASSLLEGRNIQYF.

This chain uses TRBV20-1 with TRBJ2-3, with 7 bases identical to TRBD2. V shed 3 bases and J 1 base; nucleotides not matched to a gene: 4. The CDR3 totals 14 residues. Germline CDR1 DFQATT, CDR2 SNEGSKA (reference sequence). The CDR3 nucleotides are TGCAGTGCTAGTAAGGCGGGGGGCACAGATACGCAGTATTTT. It codes for CSASKAGGTDTQYF.

This clonotype was seen a handful of times. The chain employs TRBV6-5 and TRBJ1-4; possibly TRBD1 for D (6 bases). This CDR3 is 15 amino acids long. Germline assignment: CDR1 MNHEY and CDR2 SVGAGI. Trimming removed 2 bases at V and 10 bases at J, with 17 bases between. The CDR3 is CASSYGGQLNGKLFF. The DNA for the CDR3 is TGTGCCAGCAGTTACGGTGGACAGCTTAACGGAAAACTGTTTTTT.

The V gene is TRBV7-9, the J gene TRBJ1-5, with D unresolved. The germline V gene has CDR1 SEHNR and CDR2 FQNEAQ (reference sequence). V was clipped by 3 bases and J by 0 bases, with 6 bases between them. CDR3 length equals 14 residues. The CDR3 DNA is TGTGCCAGCAGCTTCGAGGGTAGCAATCAGCCCCAGCATTTT. Residues: CASSFEGSNQPQHF. The full variable domain, its missing parts supplied by reference TRBV7-9 and TRBJ1-5, is DTGVSQNPRHKITKRGQNVTFRCDPISEHNRLYWYRQTLGQGPEFLTYFQNEAQLEKSRLLSDRFSAERPKGSFSTLEIQRTEQGDSAMYLCASSFEGSNQPQHFGDGTRLSIL.

The chain has TRBV10-1 and TRBJ2-3; D call uncertain. There are 13 residues in the CDR3. V was cut by 0 bases and J by 3 bases, with 4 bases left in between. Germline CDR1 reads WNHNN; CDR2 reads SYGVQD (reference sequence). The chain's CDR3 is CASSESQTDTQYF. The CDR3 nucleotides are TGCGCCAGCAGTGAGTCTCAGACAGATACGCAGTATTTT.

This clonotype was counted a few times. The chain links TRBV19 to TRBJ2-5; D unresolved. CDR1 and CDR2 from the germline V gene are LNHDA and SQIVND (reference sequence). The ends were cut back, 3 bases at V and 3 bases at J, with 8 bases in the middle. This CDR3 has 13 amino acids. The CDR3 DNA sequence: TGTGCCAGTAGTATCGTCTGGGAAGAGACCCAGTACTTC. The encoded protein is CASSIVWEETQYF.

The CDR3 region has the DNA TGCAGTGCTAGGAATAGCGGGAGGAACAATGAGCAGTTCTTC. Its protein product is CSARNSGRNNEQFF. The chain links TRBV20-1 to TRBJ2-1; the match to TRBD2 covers 10 bases. The CDR3 consists of 14 residues. Germline V CDR1 and CDR2: DFQATT, SNEGSKA (reference sequence). The V and J ends lost 3 bases and 5 bases, in that order; junction bases with no gene match: 4.

The chain uses TRBV5-6 and TRBJ2-7; D is unresolved. CDR3 size: 13 residues. The V gene lost 0 bases and the J gene lost 7 bases, with 11 bases spanning the gap. CDR1 is SGHDT and CDR2 is YYEEEE in the germline V gene. The DNA for the CDR3 is TGTGCCAGCAGCTTGGCGACTCCGTGGGAGCAGTACTTC. It encodes CASSLATPWEQYF. The full variable domain, in which reference TRBV5-6 and TRBJ2-7 provide the parts outside the CDR3, is DAGVTQSPTHLIKTRGQQVTLRCSPKSGHDTVSWYQQALGQGPQFIFQYYEEEERQRGNFPDRFSGHQFPNYSSELNVNALLLGDSALYLCASSLATPWEQYFGPGTRLTVT.

This clonotype was found a few times. The CDR3 sequence is CASSSGQGAREQYV. CDR3 in DNA: TGTGCCAGCAGTAGCGGACAGGGGGCACGGGAGCAGTACGTC. The chain links TRBV6-1 to TRBJ2-7, with TRBD1 matching 11 bases. V dropped 5 bases and J dropped 7; count of bases not matched to a gene: 7. Germline CDR1 is MNHNS and CDR2 is SASEGT. There are 14 residues in the CDR3.